The 20 T cell receptor beta chains presented below share a single source sample, sequenced in a study of T cells after yellow fever vaccination. TCRdb analysed the 5' RACE reads with MiXCR anew, one entry per CDR3 protein. The table lists some 120,000 distinct CDR3 sequences, roughly 15% of them singletons. The material sequenced was CD8+ T cells sorted from PBMCs, taken 5 days after the yellow fever booster vaccination. The receptors were sampled from a man between 18 and 29 years old who received the YFV17D yellow fever vaccine.

This clonotype has a handful of counts. This chain joins TRBV4-3 and TRBJ2-2; D possibly corresponds to TRBD1 (5 bases). The CDR3 has 13 residues. Germline CDR1 and CDR2: LGHNA and YSLEER. V gave up 4 bases and J gave up 4 bases, with 7 bases separating them. The CDR3 sequence is CASSPTGTGELFF. CDR3 DNA sequence: TGCGCCAGCAGCCCCACAGGCACCGGGGAGCTGTTTTTT.

This clonotype was detected ten times or more. This sequence joins TRBV12-3 or TRBV12-4 and TRBJ2-2, with a weak D call TRBD1 (6 bases). This CDR3 spans 12 amino acids. Trimming shortened V by 3 bases and J by 9 bases, and 8 bases separated the two germline ends. Here the CDR3 DNA reads TGTGCCAGCAGTTTGGGGGCGTGGGAGCTGTTTTTT. Translating gives CASSLGAWELFF.

This clonotype has more than one count but fewer than ten. The gene calls are TRBV14 and TRBJ2-7; no reliable D call. CDR1 is SGHDN and CDR2 is FVKESK in the germline V gene. Trimming removed 5 bases at V and 2 bases at J, with 10 bases between. CDR3 length equals 13 residues. This CDR3 is CASSSHSPYEQYF. CDR3 coding DNA: TGTGCCAGCAGCAGCCACAGTCCCTACGAGCAGTACTTC.

The chain has TRBV2 and TRBJ2-2; no clear D. V dropped 2 bases and J dropped 4 bases, with 8 bases sitting between them. The CDR3 contains 14 residues. The germline CDR1 and CDR2 sequences are SNHLY and FYNNEI. The CDR3 protein is CASSESRVTGELFF. The DNA for the CDR3 is TGTGCCAGCAGTGAATCCCGAGTCACCGGGGAGCTGTTTTTT.

The chain recombines TRBV3-1 with TRBJ2-1; 7 nucleotides line up with TRBD2. The CDR3 loop spans 14 amino acids. Germline V gene data show CDR1 as LGHDT and CDR2 as YNNKEL (reference sequence). V was clipped by 8 bases and J by 3 bases; unmatched bases: 7. For the CDR3, the DNA is TGTGCCAGCCGGGCGGGGGTGAACTACAATGAGCAGTTCTTC. This sequence encodes CASRAGVNYNEQFF.

The rearrangement uses TRBV20-1 and TRBJ2-1, with 8 bases lining up with TRBD2. CDR3 length: 15 residues. The germline CDR1 and CDR2 sequences are DFQATT and SNEGSKA (reference sequence). J gave up 2 bases and V 4 bases, and 7 bases lay outside the gene matches. The CDR3 coding sequence is TGCAGTGCTACGGGTGAGCGGGGGACCTACAATGAGCAGTTCTTC. Protein sequence: CSATGERGTYNEQFF.

The chain uses TRBV6-6 and TRBJ2-1; TRBD2 agrees at 13 bases. Germline lookup yields CDR1 MNHNY and CDR2 SVGAGI (reference sequence). This CDR3 has 16 residues. V was pared by 5 bases and J by 5 bases, with 6 bases of the junction left unmatched. The DNA for the CDR3 is TGTGCCAGCAGTGCCCGACTAGCGGGGGGAAACAATGAGCAGTTCTTC. It is translated as CASSARLAGGNNEQFF.

V gene TRBV19 combines with J gene TRBJ2-7, with 8 bases lining up with TRBD1. The V gene end was trimmed by 5 bases and the J gene end by 2 bases; junction bases not matched to a gene: 8. Germline CDR1 and CDR2: LNHDA and SQIVND (reference sequence). CDR3 length: 15 residues. The CDR3 sequence: CASSLTGASAYEQYF. As DNA, the CDR3 is TGTGCCAGTAGTCTGACAGGGGCTTCGGCCTACGAGCAGTACTTC. The full variable domain, completed using reference TRBV19 and TRBJ2-7, is DGGITQSPKYLFRKEGQNVTLSCEQNLNHDAMYWYRQDPGQGLRLIYYSQIVNDFQKGDIAEGYSVSREKKESFPLTVTSAQKNPTAFYLCASSLTGASAYEQYFGPGTRLTVT.

This clonotype was counted a few times. The genes are TRBV5-5 and TRBJ1-1; D might be TRBD1 (5 bases). The CDR3 consists of 14 residues. The V gene's germline CDR1 is SGHKS and CDR2 YYEKEE (reference sequence). V was trimmed by 3 bases and J by 2 bases, leaving 11 bases between them. CDR3 nucleotide sequence: TGTGCCAGCAGCTCCAGGGTTACAAACACTGAAGCTTTCTTT. This gives the protein CASSSRVTNTEAFF.

The rearrangement links TRBV10-3 to TRBJ1-2; D is possibly TRBD1 (6 bases). The germline CDR1 and CDR2 sequences are ENHRY and SYGVKD. The CDR3 runs 13 residues. V lost 8 bases, J lost 0 bases, and 10 bases lay in between. The CDR3: CAIEDRSNYGYTF. The CDR3 DNA reads TGTGCCATCGAGGACAGATCTAACTATGGCTACACCTTC.

This clonotype occurred once. The gene calls are TRBV9 and TRBJ2-6; perhaps TRBD1 as D (6 bases). The V and J ends lost 3 bases and 3 bases respectively, with 19 bases between them. This CDR3 region has 18 residues. Per germline, CDR1 SGDLS and CDR2 YYNGEE. This CDR3 reads CASSENAGTTSGANVLTF. CDR3 DNA: TGTGCCAGCAGCGAAAACGCCGGGACAACGAGTGGGGCCAACGTCCTGACTTTC.

The chain joins TRBV29-1 to TRBJ2-7; the match to TRBD1 covers 9 bases. Trimming removed 0 bases from V and 0 bases from J; junction bases left unmatched: 12. The germline gives CDR1 SQVTM, CDR2 ANQGSEA. The CDR3 is 18 amino acids. CDR3 sequence reads: CSVEDPASRDRDSYEQYF. CDR3 DNA: TGCAGCGTTGAAGATCCGGCATCTAGGGACAGGGACTCCTACGAGCAGTACTTC.

The chain has TRBV4-3 and TRBJ2-1, with 10 bases matching TRBD1. V dropped 0 bases and J dropped 8; count of bases not matched to a gene: 10. The CDR3 contains 17 residues. Germline V gene lookup returns CDR1 LGHNA and CDR2 YSLEER. This CDR3 reads CASSQDQDRGRLDEQFF. The CDR3 region has the DNA TGCGCCAGCAGCCAAGATCAGGACAGGGGGAGGCTCGATGAGCAGTTCTTC.

The chain combines TRBV19 with TRBJ1-1; D gene unclear. This CDR3 region has 14 residues. The V end was cut by 1 base, the J end by 0 bases, with 6 bases between. Per the germline V gene, CDR1 is LNHDA and CDR2 is SQIVND (reference sequence). In DNA, the CDR3 is TGTGCCAGTAGTATAGGATCAGTGAACACTGAAGCTTTCTTT. This encodes CASSIGSVNTEAFF.

The chain employs TRBV4-3 and TRBJ1-1; no clear D. The CDR3 runs to 16 residues. Deletions cut 1 base from V and 0 bases from J, with 12 bases between. Germline CDR1 and CDR2: LGHNA and YSLEER. CDR3 residues: CASSQGAHDMNTEAFF. As DNA, the CDR3 is TGCGCCAGCAGCCAAGGGGCGCATGACATGAACACTGAAGCTTTCTTT.

This clonotype was seen a handful of times. DNA for the CDR3: TGCGCCAGCAGCCAACAGGGGTCCTCTGGGGCCAACGTCCTGACTTTC. Translation: CASSQQGSSGANVLTF. The chain is built from TRBV4-1 and TRBJ2-6; D is possibly TRBD1 (6 bases). This CDR3 has 16 residues. Trimming removed 2 bases at V and 0 bases at J, with 8 bases between. Germline V gene lookup returns CDR1 MGHRA and CDR2 YSYEKL.

A few counts support this clonotype. This chain links TRBV4-1 with TRBJ2-5, with 8 bases identical to TRBD2. Per germline, CDR1 MGHRA and CDR2 YSYEKL. V trimming: 6 bases; J trimming: 5 bases; junction bases outside the gene matches: 11. The CDR3 has 15 amino acids. The CDR3 here is CASSIRRGDLETQYF. The CDR3 nucleotides read TGCGCCAGCAGTATCAGGCGGGGGGATCTTGAGACCCAGTACTTC.

This clonotype turned up a few times. The gene calls are TRBV6-5 and TRBJ2-4, with 12 bases identical to TRBD2. J gave up 5 bases and V 2 bases, and 1 base lay outside the gene matches. Germline lookup yields CDR1 MNHEY and CDR2 SVGAGI. The length of the CDR3 is 15 residues. The CDR3 spells CASSYLAGGENIQYF. CDR3 DNA: TGTGCCAGCAGTTACCTAGCGGGGGGGGAAAACATTCAGTACTTC.

This clonotype has at least ten counts. The chain recombines TRBV5-1 with TRBJ2-1; D not resolved. Germline V CDR1 and CDR2: SGHRS, YFSETQ. This CDR3 region has 15 residues. Trimming removed 8 bases at V and 0 bases at J, with 15 bases between. The CDR3 protein is CASQTSRSSYNEQFF. The CDR3 DNA reads TGCGCCAGTCAGACAAGTCGGAGCTCCTACAATGAGCAGTTCTTC.

In this sample, this clonotype turned up a few times. V and J are TRBV6-5 and TRBJ1-1, with TRBD1 matching 7 bases. Germline V gene lookup returns CDR1 MNHEY and CDR2 SVGAGI. This CDR3 region has 12 residues. V was clipped by 6 bases and J by 4 bases; unmatched bases: 2. Here the CDR3 DNA reads TGTGCCAGCAGCCGGACAGGCACTGAAGCTTTCTTT. Translation gives CASSRTGTEAFF.